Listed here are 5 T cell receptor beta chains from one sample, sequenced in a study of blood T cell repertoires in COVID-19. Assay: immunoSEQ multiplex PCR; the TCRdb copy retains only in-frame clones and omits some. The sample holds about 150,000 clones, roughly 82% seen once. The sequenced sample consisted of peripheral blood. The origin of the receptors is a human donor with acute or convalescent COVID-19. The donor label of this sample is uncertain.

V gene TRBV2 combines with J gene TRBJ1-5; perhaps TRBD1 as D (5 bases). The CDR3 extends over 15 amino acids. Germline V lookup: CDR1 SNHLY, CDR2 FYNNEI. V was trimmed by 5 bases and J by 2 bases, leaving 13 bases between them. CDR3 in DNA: TGTGCCAGCAGTTATCTGGGGGGTGGCAATCAGCCCCAGCATTTT. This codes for CASSYLGGGNQPQHF. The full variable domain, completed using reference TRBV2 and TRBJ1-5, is EPEVTQTPSHQVTQMGQEVILRCVPISNHLYFYWYRQILGQKVEFLVSFYNNEISEKSEIFDDQFSVERPDGSNFTLKIRSTKLEDSAMYFCASSYLGGGNQPQHFGDGTRLSIL.

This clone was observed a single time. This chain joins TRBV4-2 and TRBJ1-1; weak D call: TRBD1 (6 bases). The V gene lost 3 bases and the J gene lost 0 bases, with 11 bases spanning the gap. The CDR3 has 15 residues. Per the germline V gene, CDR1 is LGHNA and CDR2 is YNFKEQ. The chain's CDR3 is CASSHPGQLNTEAFF. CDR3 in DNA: TGTGCCAGCAGCCATCCGGGACAATTGAACACTGAAGCTTTCTTT.

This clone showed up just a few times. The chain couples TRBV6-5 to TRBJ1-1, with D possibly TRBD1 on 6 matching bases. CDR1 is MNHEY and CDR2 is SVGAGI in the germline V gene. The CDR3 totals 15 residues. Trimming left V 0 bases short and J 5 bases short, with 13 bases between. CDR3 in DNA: TGTGCCAGCAGTTACTCGACCAGGGGCAGGACTGAAGCTTTCTTT. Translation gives CASSYSTRGRTEAFF.

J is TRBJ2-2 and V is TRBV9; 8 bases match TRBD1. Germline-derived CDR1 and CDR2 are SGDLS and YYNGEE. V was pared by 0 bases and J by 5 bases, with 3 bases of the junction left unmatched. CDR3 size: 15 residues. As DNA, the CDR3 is TGTGCCAGCAGCGTAGGGACAGGGCCAACCGGGGAGCTGTTTTTT. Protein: CASSVGTGPTGELFF.

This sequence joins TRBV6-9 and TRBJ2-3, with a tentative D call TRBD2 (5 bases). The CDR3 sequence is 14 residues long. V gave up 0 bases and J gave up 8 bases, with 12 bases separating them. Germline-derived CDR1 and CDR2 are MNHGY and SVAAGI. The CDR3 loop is CASSYSRETSTQYF. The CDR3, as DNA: TGTGCCAGCAGTTATTCGAGGGAGACCAGTACGCAGTATTTT.